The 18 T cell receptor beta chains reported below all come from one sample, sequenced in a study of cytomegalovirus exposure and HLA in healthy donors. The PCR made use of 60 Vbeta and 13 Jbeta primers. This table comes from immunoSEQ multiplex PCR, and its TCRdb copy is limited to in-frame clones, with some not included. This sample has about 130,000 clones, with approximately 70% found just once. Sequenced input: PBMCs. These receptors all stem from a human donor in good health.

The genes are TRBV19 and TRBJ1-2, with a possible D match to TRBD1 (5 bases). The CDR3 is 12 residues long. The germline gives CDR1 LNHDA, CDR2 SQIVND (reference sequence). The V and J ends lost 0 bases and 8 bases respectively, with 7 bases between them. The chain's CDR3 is CASSIETGGYTF. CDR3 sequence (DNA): TGTGCCAGTAGTATAGAAACAGGAGGCTACACCTTC.

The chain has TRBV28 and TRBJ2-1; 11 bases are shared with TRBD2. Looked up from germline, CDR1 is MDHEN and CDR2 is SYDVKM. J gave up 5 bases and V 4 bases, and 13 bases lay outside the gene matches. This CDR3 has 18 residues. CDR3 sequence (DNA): TGTGCCAGCAGTTACTACCTTAGCGGGAGGGCCAGGGACAATGAGCAGTTCTTC. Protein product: CASSYYLSGRARDNEQFF.

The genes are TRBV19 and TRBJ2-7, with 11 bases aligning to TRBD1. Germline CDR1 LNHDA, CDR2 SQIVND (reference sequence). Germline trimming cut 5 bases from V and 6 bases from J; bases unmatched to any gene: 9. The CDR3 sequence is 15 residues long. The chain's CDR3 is CASSPPGTGGSEQYF. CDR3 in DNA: TGTGCCAGTAGTCCCCCCGGGACAGGGGGTTCCGAGCAGTACTTC.

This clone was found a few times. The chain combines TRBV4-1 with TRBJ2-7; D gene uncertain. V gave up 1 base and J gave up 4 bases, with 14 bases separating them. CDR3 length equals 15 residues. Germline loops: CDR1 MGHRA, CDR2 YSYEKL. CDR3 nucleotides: TGCGCCAGCAGCCAAGTCCCCCCAGGCCCTTACGAGCAGTACTTC. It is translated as CASSQVPPGPYEQYF.

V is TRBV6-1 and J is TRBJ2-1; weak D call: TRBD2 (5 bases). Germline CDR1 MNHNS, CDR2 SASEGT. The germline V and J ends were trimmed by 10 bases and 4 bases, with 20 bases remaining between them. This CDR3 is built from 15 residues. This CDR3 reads CATLEALRIYNEQFF. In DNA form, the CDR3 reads TGTGCCACCTTGGAGGCGTTGCGGATTTACAATGAGCAGTTCTTC.

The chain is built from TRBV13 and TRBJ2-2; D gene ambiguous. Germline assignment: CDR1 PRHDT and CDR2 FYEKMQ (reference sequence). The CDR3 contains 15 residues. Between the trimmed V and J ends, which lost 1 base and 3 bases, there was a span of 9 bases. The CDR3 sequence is CASSLDPRDTGELFF. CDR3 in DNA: TGTGCCAGCAGCTTAGACCCGCGCGACACCGGGGAGCTGTTTTTT.

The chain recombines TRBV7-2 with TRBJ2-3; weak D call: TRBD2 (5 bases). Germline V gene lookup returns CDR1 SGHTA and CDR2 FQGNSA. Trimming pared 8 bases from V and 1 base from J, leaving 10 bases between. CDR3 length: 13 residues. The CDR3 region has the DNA TGTGCCAGCGGAGGAGGTGGCACAGATACGCAGTATTTT. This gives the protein CASGGGGTDTQYF.

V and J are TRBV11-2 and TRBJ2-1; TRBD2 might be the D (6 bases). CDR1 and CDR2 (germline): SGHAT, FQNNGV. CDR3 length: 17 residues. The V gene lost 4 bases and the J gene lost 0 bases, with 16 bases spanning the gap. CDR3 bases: TGTGCCAGCAGCTGGGGAAGGGGAGCGGGCTCCTACAATGAGCAGTTCTTC. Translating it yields CASSWGRGAGSYNEQFF.

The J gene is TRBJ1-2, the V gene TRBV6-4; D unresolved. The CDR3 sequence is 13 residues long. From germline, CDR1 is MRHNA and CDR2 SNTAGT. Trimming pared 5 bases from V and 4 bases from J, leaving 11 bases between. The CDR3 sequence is CASSQEGSYGYTF. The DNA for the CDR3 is TGTGCCAGCAGTCAGGAAGGCAGCTATGGCTACACCTTC.

CDR3 sequence: CASSQGRGYGANVLTF. Here the CDR3 DNA reads TGCGCCAGCAGCCAGGGAAGGGGATATGGGGCCAACGTCCTGACTTTC. The V call is TRBV4-1, the J call TRBJ2-6; D may be TRBD1 (5 bases). CDR3 size: 16 residues. V was clipped by 3 bases and J by 3 bases, with 12 bases between them. Germline lookup yields CDR1 MGHRA and CDR2 YSYEKL.

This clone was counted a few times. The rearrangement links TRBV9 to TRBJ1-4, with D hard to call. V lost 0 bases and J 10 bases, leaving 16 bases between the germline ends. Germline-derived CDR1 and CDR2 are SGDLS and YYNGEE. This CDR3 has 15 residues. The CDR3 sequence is CASSVVGSEEGKLFF. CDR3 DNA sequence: TGTGCCAGCAGCGTAGTCGGGTCCGAGGAGGGAAAACTGTTTTTT.

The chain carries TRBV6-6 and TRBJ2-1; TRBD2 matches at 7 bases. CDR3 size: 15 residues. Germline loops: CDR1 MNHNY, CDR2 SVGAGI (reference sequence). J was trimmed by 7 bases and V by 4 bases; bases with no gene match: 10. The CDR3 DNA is TGTGCCAGCAGTTTGACCGGGACTATAGGAAATGAGCAGTTCTTC. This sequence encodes CASSLTGTIGNEQFF.

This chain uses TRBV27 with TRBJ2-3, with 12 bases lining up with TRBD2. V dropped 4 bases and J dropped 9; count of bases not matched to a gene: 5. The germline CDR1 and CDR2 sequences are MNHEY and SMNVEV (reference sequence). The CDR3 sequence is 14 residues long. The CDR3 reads CASSSRLAGETQYF. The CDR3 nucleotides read TGTGCCAGCAGTTCCCGACTAGCGGGGGAAACGCAGTATTTT.

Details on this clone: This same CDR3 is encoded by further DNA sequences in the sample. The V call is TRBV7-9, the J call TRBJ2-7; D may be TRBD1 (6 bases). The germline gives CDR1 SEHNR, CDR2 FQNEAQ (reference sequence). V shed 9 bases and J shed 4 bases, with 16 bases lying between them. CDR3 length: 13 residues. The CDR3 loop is CASSDGTPYEQYF. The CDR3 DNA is TGTGCCAGTAGCGACGGGACACCTTACGAGCAGTACTTC.

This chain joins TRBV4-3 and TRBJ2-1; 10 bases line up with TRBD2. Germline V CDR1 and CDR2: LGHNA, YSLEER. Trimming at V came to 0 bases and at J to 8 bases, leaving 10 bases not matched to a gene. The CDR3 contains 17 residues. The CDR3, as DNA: TGCGCCAGCAGCCAAGAGATTTCGTCTAGCGGGAGCGATGAGCAGTTCTTC. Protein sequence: CASSQEISSSGSDEQFF.

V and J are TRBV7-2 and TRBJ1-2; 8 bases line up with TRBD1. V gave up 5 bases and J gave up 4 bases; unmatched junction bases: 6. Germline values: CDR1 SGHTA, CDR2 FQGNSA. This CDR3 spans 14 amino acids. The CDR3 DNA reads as TGTGCCAGCAGCCCAACAGGGGGGGGCTATGGCTACACCTTC. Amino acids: CASSPTGGGYGYTF.

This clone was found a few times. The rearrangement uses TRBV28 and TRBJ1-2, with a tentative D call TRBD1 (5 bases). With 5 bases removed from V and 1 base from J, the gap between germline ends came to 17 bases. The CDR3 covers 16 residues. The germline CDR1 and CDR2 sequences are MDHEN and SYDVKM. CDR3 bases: TGTGCCAGCAGTCTAGCGGAGGGGATCCTTAACTATGGCTACACCTTC. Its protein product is CASSLAEGILNYGYTF.

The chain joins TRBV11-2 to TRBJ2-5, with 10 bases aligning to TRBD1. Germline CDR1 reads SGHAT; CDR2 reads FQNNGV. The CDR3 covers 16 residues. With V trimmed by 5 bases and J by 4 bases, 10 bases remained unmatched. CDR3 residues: CASSASGTGAGETQYF. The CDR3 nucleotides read TGTGCCAGCAGCGCGTCCGGGACAGGGGCGGGAGAGACCCAGTACTTC.